What follows describes a single T cell receptor (beta chain). The source of the sample is a study of blood T cell repertoires in COVID-19. Study-level information: Sources were T cells, B-cell-depleted T cells, or PBMCs; the material itself was cDNA or gDNA.

Assay used: immunoSEQ multiplex PCR; TCRdb lists only in-frame clones, some missing. This sample has about 180,000 clones, with approximately 87% found just once. CDR3 length: 18 residues. V shed 2 bases, J shed 0 bases, and the junction held 10 bases outside the gene matches. CDR1 is SGHTA and CDR2 is FQGTGA in the germline V gene. This TCR came from a person aged 70 to 85 with COVID-19, enrolled during active disease. The sample was peripheral blood. This chain joins TRBV7-3 and TRBJ1-5; 7 positions match TRBD1. CDR3 in DNA: TGTGCCAGCAGCTTAGAAGACAGGGATGACAATAGCAATCAGCCCCAGCATTTT. Residues: CASSLEDRDDNSNQPQHF. The variable domain in full, completed from reference TRBV7-3 and TRBJ1-5, reads GAGVSQTPSNKVTEKGKYVELRCDPISGHTALYWYRQSLGQGPEFLIYFQGTGAADDSGLPNDRFFAVRPEGSVSTLKIQRTERGDSAVYLCASSLEDRDDNSNQPQHFGDGTRLSIL.